A selection of T cell receptor beta chains follows, all from one sample in a study of control samples from healthy donors and cancer patients. TCRdb's table, derived via immunoSEQ multiplex PCR, lists solely in-frame clones and lacks some. The sample shows about 89,000 clones, around nine tenths of them seen only once. The source material was blood. These receptors were obtained from a man younger than 40 in good health. Each CDR3 is given with its conserved first and last residue. A D gene is named only where the DNA matches it firmly. Some rows have no size entry. The others give once, few or many, or a class for an expanded clone.

size	V	D	J	CDR3	DNA
once	TRBV10-1	TRBD2	TRBJ2-1	CASSEMVSGGHYNEQFF	TGCGCCAGCAGTGAGATGGTGAGCGGGGGGCACTACAATGAGCAGTTCTTC
.	TRBV18	TRBD2	TRBJ2-1	CASSPSRGGWEQFF	TGTGCCAGCTCACCATCTCGGGGGGGCTGGGAGCAGTTCTTC
.	TRBV6-6	.	TRBJ1-1	CASTLDGNTEAFF	TGTGCCAGCACCCTAGACGGGAACACTGAAGCTTTCTTT
.	TRBV4-1	TRBD1	TRBJ1-2	CASSQDGTGRNYGYTF	TGCGCCAGCAGCCAAGATGGGACAGGACGCAACTATGGCTACACCTTC
.	TRBV30	.	TRBJ1-4	CAAQGLTNEKLFF	TGTGCCGCCCAGGGGTTAACTAATGAAAAACTGTTTTTT
.	TRBV27	.	TRBJ1-6	CASRSGLHNSPLHF	TGTGCCAGCAGGTCAGGGCTACATAATTCACCCCTCCACTTT
.	TRBV7-2	.	TRBJ2-3	CASSLVGGWSTDTQYF	TGTGCCAGCAGCTTGGTGGGGGGCTGGAGCACAGATACGCAGTATTTT
.	TRBV19	TRBD1	TRBJ1-5	CASTLGGGGGQPQHF	TGTGCCAGTACCCTAGGGGGCGGGGGCGGTCAGCCCCAGCATTTT
.	TRBV5-1	.	TRBJ2-3	CASSLGGRTDTQYF	TGCGCCAGCAGCTTGGGCGGTCGCACAGATACGCAGTATTTT
few	TRBV29-1	.	TRBJ1-4	CSVVVHLNEKLFF	TGCAGCGTTGTGGTTCACCTTAATGAAAAACTGTTTTTT
many	TRBV2	.	TRBJ2-3	CASRNRVADTQYF	TGTGCCAGCAGGAACAGGGTCGCAGATACGCAGTATTTT
.	TRBV4-1	.	TRBJ1-1	CASSDGRKGDTEAFF	TGCGCCAGCAGCGACGGCCGAAAGGGAGACACTGAAGCTTTCTTT
.	TRBV30	.	TRBJ2-1	CAWSVEANIGGGLYNEQFF	TGTGCCTGGAGTGTGGAGGCCAACATTGGGGGGGGGCTTTACAATGAGCAGTTCTTC
.	TRBV6-5	.	TRBJ1-4	CASSTTGGANEKLFF	TGTGCCAGCAGTACCACCGGGGGGGCTAATGAAAAACTGTTTTTT
.	TRBV19	TRBD2	TRBJ2-3	CASSPRTSVNTDTQYF	TGTGCCAGTAGTCCCCGGACTAGCGTCAACACAGATACGCAGTATTTT
.	TRBV30	.	TRBJ2-5	CAWNPGGKTQYF	TGTGCCTGGAATCCAGGGGGGAAGACCCAGTACTTC
.	TRBV6-2/TRBV6-3	.	TRBJ1-1	CASSYPRTENTEAFF	TGTGCCAGCAGTTACCCTCGGACAGAGAACACTGAAGCTTTCTTT
.	TRBV2	.	TRBJ2-2	CASRPFMNTGELFF	TGTGCCAGCAGGCCTTTCATGAACACCGGGGAGCTGTTTTTT
.	TRBV5-1	TRBD2	TRBJ2-3	CASSLIPSGGAAQYF	TGCGCCAGCAGCCTCATACCTAGCGGGGGGGCAGCGCAGTATTTT
.	TRBV10-3	.	TRBJ2-3	CASNNRETGTDTQYF	TGTGCCAGCAATAATCGGGAAACTGGCACAGATACGCAGTATTTT
few	TRBV5-1	TRBD1	TRBJ1-2	CASSSGQGAYGYTF	TGCGCCAGCAGCTCAGGACAGGGGGCCTATGGCTACACCTTC
.	TRBV5-1	.	TRBJ2-5	CASSWKANGETQYF	TGCGCCAGCAGCTGGAAGGCAAACGGGGAGACCCAGTACTTC
.	TRBV14	TRBD2	TRBJ2-1	CASSQSVAGGPRRDEQFF	TGTGCCAGCAGCCAGTCTGTAGCGGGGGGCCCCCGTAGGGATGAGCAGTTCTTC
once	TRBV19	.	TRBJ2-5	CASSIEGRGQEYF	TGTGCCAGTAGTATAGAGGGGAGGGGGCAGGAGTACTTC
.	TRBV5-6	.	TRBJ2-4	CASSLWWRRGIQYF	TGTGCCAGCAGCTTGTGGTGGAGGAGGGGCATTCAGTACTTC
.	TRBV3-1/TRBV3-2	TRBD1	TRBJ2-1	CASRNTGGGEQFF	TGTGCCAGCAGAAACACAGGGGGCGGGGAGCAGTTCTTC
.	TRBV5-6	.	TRBJ1-1	CASSFGDTEAFF	TGTGCCAGCAGCTTTGGGGACACTGAAGCTTTCTTT
.	TRBV27	TRBD1	TRBJ1-3	CASSPRPEGAIGNTIYF	TGTGCCAGCAGTCCCCGCCCGGAGGGGGCCATTGGAAACACCATATATTTT
.	TRBV3-1/TRBV3-2	.	TRBJ1-1	CASSPTRDLATEAFF	TGTGCCAGCAGCCCCACCAGGGATTTGGCCACTGAAGCTTTCTTT
.	TRBV27	.	TRBJ2-5	CASSLGGASETQYF	TGTGCCAGCAGTTTGGGCGGGGCTTCAGAGACCCAGTACTTC
.	TRBV25-1	.	TRBJ1-4	CASSDWYSQGGEKLFF	TGTGCCAGCAGTGATTGGTATTCGCAGGGAGGTGAAAAACTGTTTTTT
.	TRBV5-1	TRBD1	TRBJ1-5	CASSTGDGNQPQHF	TGCGCCAGCAGTACAGGGGATGGCAATCAGCCCCAGCATTTT
.	TRBV6-5	TRBD2	TRBJ2-5	CASWDPGLAASDQYF	TGTGCCAGCTGGGACCCGGGACTAGCAGCCAGCGACCAGTACTTC
.	TRBV5-1	TRBD1	TRBJ1-1	CASSLALPGQNEAFF	TGCGCCAGCAGCTTGGCGCTACCGGGACAGAATGAAGCTTTCTTT
.	TRBV27	TRBD1	TRBJ2-3	CASSFSGTGRTDTQYF	TGTGCCAGCAGTTTCTCCGGGACAGGCCGAACAGATACGCAGTATTTT
.	TRBV21-1	.	TRBJ2-3	CALAPDSSTDTQYF	TGTGCCCTTGCCCCGGACAGTAGCACAGATACGCAGTATTTT
once	TRBV7-2	TRBD1	TRBJ1-1	CASSPGGVNTEAFF	TGTGCCAGCAGCCCAGGGGGGGTGAACACTGAAGCTTTCTTT
.	TRBV9	.	TRBJ1-5	CASSVATPSSNQPQHF	TGTGCCAGCAGCGTAGCGACACCTTCTAGCAATCAGCCCCAGCATTTT
.	TRBV6-6	.	TRBJ1-2	CASSFDGFPNYGYTF	TGTGCCAGCAGTTTCGATGGATTTCCCAACTATGGCTACACCTTC
.	TRBV11-2	TRBD2	TRBJ2-3	CASSSWTSGGDTQYF	TGTGCCAGCAGCTCTTGGACTAGCGGGGGGGATACGCAGTATTTT
.	TRBV27	.	TRBJ1-5	CASSLAPSYSNRPQHF	TGTGCCAGCAGTTTAGCCCCGTCGTATAGCAATCGGCCCCAGCATTTT
.	TRBV11-3	.	TRBJ1-4	CAPSGGGEKLFF	TGTGCCCCATCTGGGGGGGGTGAAAAACTGTTTTTT
.	TRBV3-1/TRBV3-2	.	TRBJ1-4	CASSQGTANEKLFF	TGTGCCAGCAGCCAAGGGACGGCTAATGAAAAACTGTTTTTT
.	TRBV10-3	.	TRBJ1-6	CAISESPLGESPLHF	TGTGCCATCAGTGAGTCCCCCCTGGGGGAGTCACCCCTCCACTTT
.	TRBV12-5	TRBD1	TRBJ2-2	CASGFIGTGSTGELFF	TGTGCTAGTGGTTTCATCGGGACAGGGTCCACCGGGGAGCTGTTTTTT
.	TRBV19	.	TRBJ2-3	CATAAQGTDTQYF	TGTGCCACGGCGGCCCAGGGGACAGATACGCAGTATTTT
.	TRBV19	TRBD1	TRBJ1-3	CASSMEGALGNTIYF	TGTGCCAGTAGTATGGAGGGGGCCCTGGGAAACACCATATATTTT
once	TRBV25-1	.	TRBJ1-1	CATPSGANTEAFF	TGTGCCACACCCTCAGGGGCGAACACTGAAGCTTTCTTT
.	TRBV6-6	TRBD1	TRBJ2-7	CASSPRGGTGLYEQYF	TGTGCCAGCAGCCCTAGGGGTGGGACAGGGCTCTACGAGCAGTACTTC
few	TRBV5-5	TRBD1	TRBJ1-2	CASSLVGQGRRLLGYTF	TGTGCCAGCAGCTTGGTGGGACAGGGAAGGAGACTACTCGGCTACACCTTC
.	TRBV20-1	.	TRBJ1-1	CSARVSTEAFF	TGCAGTGCTAGGGTCAGCACTGAAGCTTTCTTT
.	TRBV5-4	.	TRBJ2-2	CASSLAGGRTGELFF	TGTGCCAGCAGCTTGGCGGGGGGCCGTACCGGGGAGCTGTTTTTT
.	TRBV12-5	TRBD2	TRBJ2-1	CASGLGTSGAYNEQFF	TGTGCTAGTGGTTTGGGTACTAGCGGGGCATACAATGAGCAGTTCTTC
.	TRBV3-1/TRBV3-2	.	TRBJ1-1	CASSQGKRSEAFF	TGTGCCAGCAGCCAAGGTAAGAGGAGTGAAGCTTTCTTT
.	TRBV3-1/TRBV3-2	TRBD2	TRBJ2-7	CASSQDGLATYEQYF	TGTGCCAGCAGCCAGGACGGACTAGCCACCTACGAGCAGTACTTC
.	TRBV5-1	TRBD2	TRBJ2-5	CASSLARPRRGAPSGETQYF	TGCGCCAGCAGCTTGGCCCGGCCGCGGCGGGGGGCCCCGTCAGGAGAGACCCAGTACTTC
.	TRBV11-3	TRBD2	TRBJ2-1	CASSFRTSGAYNEQFF	TGTGCCAGCAGCTTCCGGACTAGCGGGGCCTACAATGAGCAGTTCTTC
.	TRBV9	TRBD1	TRBJ1-1	CASSEGTGGTEAFF	TGTGCCAGCAGCGAGGGGACAGGGGGCACTGAAGCTTTCTTT